This TCR beta chain was identified in a study of blood T cells in healthy people across ages. Alongside a J-beta primer mix, a sample-barcoded 5' primer served in a second PCR lasting about 7 to 12 cycles. MiXCR, run by TCRdb on the 5' RACE reads, gives a single entry per CDR3 protein. The sample lists around 1,000,000 distinct CDR3 sequences, under 30% seen once, with about 0.72% in the top ten. This clonotype appeared a few times. Germline CDR1 and CDR2: SGHVS and FNYEAQ. The CDR3 spans 13 residues. Trimming shortened V by 2 bases and J by 7 bases, and 11 bases separated the two germline ends. PBMCs, at least 7 million per sample, were isolated. The data also belong to a second study, concerning T cells of mothers and their children. This second study says: Related and unrelated pairs show similar shaping of TCR recombination output by thymic selection. Unrelated mother-child pairs always had slightly, but never significantly, lower normalized overlap than related pairs.

The receptor's source is a girl aged 2 to 10 in good health. Material: blood. The chain combines TRBV7-6 with TRBJ1-1, with a possible D match to TRBD1 (6 bases). The CDR3 protein is CASSLSGAGEAFF. The CDR3 region has the DNA TGTGCCAGCAGCTTATCGGGGGCGGGTGAAGCTTTCTTT.